At least ten counts were recorded for the clone carrying this TCR beta chain. Its antigen is as yet unknown. This entry belongs to a study of identical twins. CDR3 size: 14 residues. CDR1 and CDR2 (germline): DFQATT, SNEGSKA (reference sequence). The V and J ends lost 7 bases and 0 bases respectively, with 13 bases between them. TCRdb independently ran MiXCR on the 5' RACE reads; one entry per CDR3 protein. This table has 350,000 to 450,000 distinct CDR3 sequences, around 18% appearing once. Study-level results: Zero-insertion analyses were open to partial confounding by invariant MAIT and iNKT cells.

In every case, the donor was a healthy Caucasian. Specimen: naive T cells sorted from blood. The source is a man over 45 in good health. The chain uses TRBV20-1 and TRBJ2-1; D unclear. The CDR3 nucleotides are TGCAGTGGTAAGGCCGCAGGCTCCTACAATGAGCAGTTCTTC. Residues: CSGKAAGSYNEQFF.